This is a list of T cell receptor beta chains from one sample in a study of blood T cell repertoires in COVID-19. Sequenced by immunoSEQ multiplex PCR; TCRdb stores in-frame clones only, minus some. Here the sample spans about 200,000 clones, about four fifths being singletons. Source material: peripheral blood. These receptors were collected from a woman in her fifties or sixties with acute or convalescent COVID-19. The conserved cysteine and the conserved F or W are not part of the CDR3 here.

j_call cdr3_length v_call cdr3_aa
TRBJ2-7 12 TRBV27 ASSLSGRSYEQY
TRBJ2-1 13 TRBV28 ASSLTGVLTNEQF
TRBJ1-2 13 TRBV6-4 ASSDPESASYGYT
TRBJ1-2 14 TRBV13 ASSLGPTPANYGYT
TRBJ2-5 13 TRBV5-1 ASSLAGRVGETQY
TRBJ1-2 12 TRBV6-5 ASSYREFNYGYT
TRBJ2-7 10 TRBV27 ASRTGAYEQY
TRBJ2-1 15 TRBV4-2 ASSQSPGRTALNEQF
TRBJ2-5 12 TRBV11-2 ASSLSYREETQY
TRBJ2-7 17 TRBV7-2 ASSLGSWRTGLSSYEQY
TRBJ1-1 11 TRBV28 ASSTTANTEAF
TRBJ1-5 14 TRBV6-1 ASSEAGQGRNQPQH
TRBJ2-7 13 TRBV11-2 ASSSQAGPAYEQY
TRBJ2-1 15 TRBV7-3 ASSPQPGGWSYNEQF
TRBJ2-1 18 TRBV28 ASSPLLMSRDRGNYNEQF
TRBJ2-3 11 TRBV5-1 ASHRGLSDTQY
TRBJ1-1 10 TRBV6-5 ASRGGGIEAF
TRBJ2-7 11 TRBV10-2 ASSEPYYYEQY
TRBJ1-2 11 TRBV5-6 ASTYRGGYGYT
TRBJ1-2 12 TRBV28 ASSFDRGLDGYT
TRBJ1-1 9 TRBV28 ASRTTGEAF
TRBJ2-7 14 TRBV5-1 ASSLGPGGISYEQY
TRBJ1-1 10 TRBV3-1/TRBV3-2 ASSLQGTEAF
TRBJ1-5 12 TRBV10-2 ASSEDSIHQPQH
TRBJ2-5 14 TRBV24-1 ATSDDNRGIQETQY
TRBJ1-2 12 TRBV24-1 ATSGSGSNYGYT
TRBJ2-6 12 TRBV29-1 SVDEGSGANVLT
TRBJ1-5 13 TRBV28 ASRSTDRELQPQH
TRBJ1-1 14 TRBV5-6 ASSPGSWRGRTEAF
TRBJ2-7 15 TRBV21-1 ASSKDRTSVASYEQY
TRBJ1-4 12 TRBV27 ASSLSVSNEKLF
TRBJ2-7 14 TRBV5-1 ASSLSTSGGGVGQY
TRBJ1-3 14 TRBV18 ASSSGLQSSGNTIY
TRBJ2-2 11 TRBV3-1/TRBV3-2 ASSKSLTGELF
TRBJ2-3 14 TRBV9 ASSPLGGLPPEAQY
TRBJ2-4 9 TRBV10-3 AISEGGIQY
TRBJ2-7 12 TRBV6-5 ASSFWTGDYEQY
TRBJ2-4 14 TRBV28 ASSLSRHQGKNIQY
TRBJ2-2 12 TRBV7-2 ATLDAPNTGELF
TRBJ2-1 12 TRBV5-1 ASSFLRQGNEQF
TRBJ2-7 11 TRBV2 ASTKDRGQEQY
TRBJ2-3 10 TRBV6-2/TRBV6-3 ASSPDGDTQY
TRBJ2-5 11 TRBV6-5 AHSPSARETQY
TRBJ2-3 13 TRBV20-1 SASLLTLSTDTQY
TRBJ2-5 12 TRBV4-1 ASSQGEGWETQY
TRBJ2-5 13 TRBV28 ASSLVAIAGETQY
TRBJ2-1 13 TRBV7-2 ASSLLGQPYNEQF